This entry lists 9 T cell receptor beta chains sequenced from one sample in a study of monozygotic twins with inflammatory bowel disease (dated by TCRdb to between 2018 and 2021). The library was built by means of 5' RACE. The instrument was an Illumina HiSeq 2500. Reprocessed by TCRdb, the reads give a single entry per CDR3 protein sequence, without DNA. This specimen's table enumerates approximately 85,000 distinct CDR3 sequences. The top ten constitute approximately 7.4% of the sample. What was sequenced was blood. The receptors were gathered from a human donor with ulcerative colitis or Crohn's disease, or a healthy co-twin of an affected twin (not recorded which).

The chain links TRBV5-1 to TRBJ2-7; as DNA is missing, the TRBD1 call by TCRdb cannot be tested. The CDR3 length is 14 residues. From germline, CDR1 is SGHRS and CDR2 YFSETQ. CDR3 region: CASSPGTASYEQYF.

The chain employs TRBV5-1 and TRBJ2-5; TCRdb picks TRBD1, but there is no DNA to check that call. CDR3 length: 15 residues. Germline V gene lookup returns CDR1 SGHRS and CDR2 YFSETQ. CDR3 amino acids: CASSFDGGGEETQYF. The full variable domain, completed using reference TRBV5-1 and TRBJ2-5, is KAGVTQTPRYLIKTRGQQVTLSCSPISGHRSVSWYQQTPGQGLQFLFEYFSETQRNKGNFPGRFSGRQFSNSRSEMNVSTLELGDSALYLCASSFDGGGEETQYFGPGTRLLVL.

This clonotype is labeled large based on frequency. CDR3 protein: CASSLRSPAGGTYNEQFF. The V and J genes are TRBV7-3 and TRBJ2-1; lacking DNA, the TRBD2 call made by TCRdb goes unchecked. There are 18 residues in the CDR3. Germline V CDR1 and CDR2: SGHTA, FQGTGA.

This chain links TRBV12-3 or TRBV12-4 with TRBJ2-2; there is no DNA to check the TCRdb D call of TRBD1. The CDR3 consists of 13 residues. The CDR3 loop is CASRDQGPGELFF.

This chain connects TRBV20-1 to TRBJ1-1. Germline V gene data show CDR1 as DFQATT and CDR2 as SNEGSKA (reference sequence). CDR3 length: 15 residues. The CDR3 reads CSASEPLGGNTEAFF.

The chain links TRBV12-1 to TRBJ1-5. TRBV12-1 is shown as a pseudogene. The CDR3 is made up of 14 amino acids. CDR3 protein: CASTPKGINQPQHF.

The V call is TRBV7-9, the J call TRBJ2-5; lacking DNA, the TRBD1 call made by TCRdb goes unchecked. The CDR3 is 13 amino acids. Germline values: CDR1 SEHNR, CDR2 FQNEAQ (reference sequence). This chain's CDR3 is CASSPRTEETQYF.

This chain joins TRBV2 and TRBJ1-4; TCRdb's D call of TRBD1 is untestable without DNA. The CDR3 is made up of 15 amino acids. The V gene's germline CDR1 is SNHLY and CDR2 FYNNEI. Here the CDR3 reads CASSLYRGTNEKLFF.

The rearrangement links TRBV4-1 to TRBJ2-7; TCRdb's D call, TRBD1, is unchecked because there is no DNA. Germline values: CDR1 MGHRA, CDR2 YSYEKL. The CDR3 covers 16 residues. This CDR3 is CASSQGPGQGAHEQYF.